The 6 T cell receptor beta chains below all came from one sample that was sequenced in a study of shared clonotypes between healthy human individuals. Produced via immunoSEQ multiplex PCR; TCRdb's table is partial and in-frame only. The sample carries around 1.1 million clones, about four fifths recorded once. Sequenced: memory CD4+ T cells from PBMCs. Subset reported: CD45RA-negative fraction. Every receptor here comes from a man between 18 and 29 years old in good health. Some clones in this sample may be carry-over from other donors' samples.

The rearrangement links TRBV7-9 to TRBJ2-1, with 11 bases lining up with TRBD2. The CDR3 has 17 residues. Unmatched junction bases numbered 14, after V lost 5 bases and J lost 8 bases. Per germline, CDR1 SEHNR and CDR2 FQNEAQ (reference sequence). Written as DNA, the CDR3 is TGTGCCAGCAGCACCCGTCGGGGACTAGCGGAGGCCCATGAGCAGTTCTTC. Amino acid sequence: CASSTRRGLAEAHEQFF.

The chain employs TRBV5-1 and TRBJ2-5; D perhaps matches TRBD2 (6 bases). Trimming removed 1 base from V and 5 bases from J, with 15 bases in between. Germline loops: CDR1 SGHRS, CDR2 YFSETQ. The CDR3 consists of 15 residues. CDR3 DNA sequence: TGCGCCAGCAGCTTGATCCGACCGGGAGTGGAGACCCAGTACTTC. It encodes CASSLIRPGVETQYF.

The V and J genes are TRBV7-9 and TRBJ1-2; the D gene is possibly TRBD1 (6 bases). V shed 3 bases and J shed 8 bases, with 13 bases lying between them. This CDR3 contains 13 residues. Germline-derived CDR1 and CDR2 are SEHNR and FQNEAQ (reference sequence). This CDR3 is CASSLSRGGGYTF. The CDR3 DNA is TGTGCCAGCAGCTTGAGCAGAGGGGGAGGCTACACCTTC.

The chain employs TRBV5-1 and TRBJ2-5; D unresolved. This CDR3 comprises 14 residues. CDR1 and CDR2 from the germline V gene are SGHRS and YFSETQ. Trimming removed 4 bases at V and 2 bases at J, with 12 bases between. For the CDR3, the DNA is TGCGCCAGCAGCCCGGGCACCTATCAAGAGACCCAGTACTTC. As protein: CASSPGTYQETQYF.

J is TRBJ2-7 and V is TRBV11-2, with D perhaps given as TRBD1 or TRBD2 (5 bases each). The CDR3 is 16 amino acids. Trimming removed 1 base at V and 7 bases at J, with 20 bases between. Per the germline V gene, CDR1 is SGHAT and CDR2 is FQNNGV. CDR3 in amino acids: CASSLVVGTPSVEQYF. Written as DNA, the CDR3 is TGTGCCAGCAGCTTAGTGGTCGGGACCCCCTCTGTGGAGCAGTACTTC.

The J gene is TRBJ1-3, the V gene TRBV28, with TRBD1 matching 8 bases. J lost 0 bases, V lost 6 bases, and 1 base had no gene match. The CDR3 loop spans 14 amino acids. Germline CDR1 and CDR2: MDHEN and SYDVKM. CDR3 residues: CASRTGVSGNTIYF. CDR3 nucleotides: TGTGCCAGCAGGACAGGGGTCTCTGGAAACACCATATATTTT.